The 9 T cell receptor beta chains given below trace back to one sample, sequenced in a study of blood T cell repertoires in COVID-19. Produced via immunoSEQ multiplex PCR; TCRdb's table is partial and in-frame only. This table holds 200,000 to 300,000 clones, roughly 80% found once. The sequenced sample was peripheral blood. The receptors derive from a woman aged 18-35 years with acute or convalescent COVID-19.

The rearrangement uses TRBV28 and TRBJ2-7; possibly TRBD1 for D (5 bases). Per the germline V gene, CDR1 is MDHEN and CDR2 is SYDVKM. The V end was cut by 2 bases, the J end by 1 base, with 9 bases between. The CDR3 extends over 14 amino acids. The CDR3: CASSLTDKSYEQYF. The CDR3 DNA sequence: TGTGCCAGCAGTTTAACGGACAAATCCTACGAGCAGTACTTC.

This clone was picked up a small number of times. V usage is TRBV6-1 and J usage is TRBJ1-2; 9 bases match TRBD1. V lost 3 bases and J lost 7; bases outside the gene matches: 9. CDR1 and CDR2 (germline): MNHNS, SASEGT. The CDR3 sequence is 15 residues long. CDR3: CASSEADRGAAGYTF. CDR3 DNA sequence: TGTGCCAGCAGTGAGGCCGACAGGGGGGCGGCTGGCTACACCTTC.

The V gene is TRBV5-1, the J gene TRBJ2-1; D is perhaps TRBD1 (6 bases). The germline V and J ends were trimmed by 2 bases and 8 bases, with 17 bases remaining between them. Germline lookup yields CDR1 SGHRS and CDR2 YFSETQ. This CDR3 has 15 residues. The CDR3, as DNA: TGCGCCAGCAGCTTCGTGGACAGCGGTCCTTATGAGCAGTTCTTC. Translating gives CASSFVDSGPYEQFF.

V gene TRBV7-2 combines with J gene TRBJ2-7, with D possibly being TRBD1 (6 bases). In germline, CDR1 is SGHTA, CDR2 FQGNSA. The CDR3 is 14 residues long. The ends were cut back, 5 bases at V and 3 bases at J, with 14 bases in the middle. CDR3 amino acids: CASSPGALVYEQYF. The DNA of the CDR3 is TGTGCCAGCAGCCCAGGGGCGCTGGTCTACGAGCAGTACTTC.

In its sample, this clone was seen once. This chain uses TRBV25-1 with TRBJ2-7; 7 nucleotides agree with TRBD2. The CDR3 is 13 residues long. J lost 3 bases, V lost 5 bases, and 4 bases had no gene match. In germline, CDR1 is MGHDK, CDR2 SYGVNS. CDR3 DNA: TGTGCCAGCAGTTTTGGGGGGGTCTACGAGCAGTACTTC. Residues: CASSFGGVYEQYF.

The CDR3 region has the DNA TGTGCCAGTAGTACCTTCTACCGGACTAGCGCAATCTACAATGAGCAGTTCTTC. Amino acids: CASSTFYRTSAIYNEQFF. The J gene is TRBJ2-1, the V gene TRBV19, with 9 nucleotides matching TRBD2. With V trimmed by 4 bases and J by 3 bases, 13 bases remained unmatched. The CDR3 length is 18 residues. CDR1 and CDR2 from the germline V gene are LNHDA and SQIVND (reference sequence). Supplemented by reference TRBV19 and TRBJ2-1, the full variable domain reads DGGITQSPKYLFRKEGQNVTLSCEQNLNHDAMYWYRQDPGQGLRLIYYSQIVNDFQKGDIAEGYSVSREKKESFPLTVTSAQKNPTAFYLCASSTFYRTSAIYNEQFFGPGTRLTVL.

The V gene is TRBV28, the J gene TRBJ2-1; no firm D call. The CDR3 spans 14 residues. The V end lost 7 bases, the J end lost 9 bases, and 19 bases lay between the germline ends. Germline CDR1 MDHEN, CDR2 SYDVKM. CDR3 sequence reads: CASITAAAFGEQFF. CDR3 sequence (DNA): TGTGCCAGCATCACCGCGGCCGCATTTGGTGAGCAGTTCTTC.

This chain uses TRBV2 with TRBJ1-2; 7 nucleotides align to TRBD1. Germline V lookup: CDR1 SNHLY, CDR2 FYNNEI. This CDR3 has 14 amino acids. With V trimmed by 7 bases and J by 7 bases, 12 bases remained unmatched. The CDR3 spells CASTPRQGRSGYTF. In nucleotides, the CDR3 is TGTGCCAGCACTCCCCGACAGGGACGGAGTGGCTACACCTTC. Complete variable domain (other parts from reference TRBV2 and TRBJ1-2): EPEVTQTPSHQVTQMGQEVILRCVPISNHLYFYWYRQILGQKVEFLVSFYNNEISEKSEIFDDQFSVERPDGSNFTLKIRSTKLEDSAMYFCASTPRQGRSGYTFGSGTRLTVV.

The CDR3 bases are TGCAGTGCTCATTCCTACAATGAGCAGTTCTTC. Its protein product is CSAHSYNEQFF. This chain uses TRBV20-1 with TRBJ2-1; D call uncertain. Trimming cost V 5 bases and J 1 base, with 3 bases left between them. The CDR3 loop spans 11 amino acids. CDR1 DFQATT and CDR2 SNEGSKA come from the germline V gene (reference sequence).